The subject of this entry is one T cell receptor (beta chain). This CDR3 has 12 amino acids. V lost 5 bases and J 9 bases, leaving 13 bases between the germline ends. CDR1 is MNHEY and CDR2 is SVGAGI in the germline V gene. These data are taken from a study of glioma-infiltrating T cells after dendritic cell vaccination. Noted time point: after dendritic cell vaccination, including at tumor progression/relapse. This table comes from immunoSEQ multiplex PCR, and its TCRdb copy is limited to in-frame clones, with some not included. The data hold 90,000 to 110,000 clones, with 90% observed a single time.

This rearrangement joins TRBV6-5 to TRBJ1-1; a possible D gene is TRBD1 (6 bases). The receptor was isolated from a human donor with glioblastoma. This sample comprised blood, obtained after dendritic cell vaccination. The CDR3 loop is CASSPGGRKAFF. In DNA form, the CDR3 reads TGTGCCAGCAGTCCCGGGGGGCGTAAAGCTTTCTTT.